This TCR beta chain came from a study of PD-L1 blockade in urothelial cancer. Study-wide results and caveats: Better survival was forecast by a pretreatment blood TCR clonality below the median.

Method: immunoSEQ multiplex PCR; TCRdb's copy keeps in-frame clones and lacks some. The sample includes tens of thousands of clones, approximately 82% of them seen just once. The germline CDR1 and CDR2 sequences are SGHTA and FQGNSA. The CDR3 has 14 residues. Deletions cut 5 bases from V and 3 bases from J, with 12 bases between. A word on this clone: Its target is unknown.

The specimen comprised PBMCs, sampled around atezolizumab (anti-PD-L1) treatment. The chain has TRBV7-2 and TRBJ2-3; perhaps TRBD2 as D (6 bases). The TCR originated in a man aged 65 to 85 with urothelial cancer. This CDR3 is CASSMGLITDTQYF. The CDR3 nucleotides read TGTGCCAGCAGCATGGGACTTATAACAGATACGCAGTATTTT. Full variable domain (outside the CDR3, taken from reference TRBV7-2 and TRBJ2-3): GAGVSQSPSNKVTEKGKDVELRCDPISGHTALYWYRQSLGQGLEFLIYFQGNSAPDKSGLPSDRFSAERTGGSVSTLTIQRTQQEDSAVYLCASSMGLITDTQYFGPGTRLTVL.